Listed here are 31 T cell receptor beta chains from one sample, sequenced in a study of blood T cell repertoires in COVID-19. Using immunoSEQ multiplex PCR, the repertoire was profiled, and TCRdb retains in-frame clones only, with some absent. The table has fewer than 300,000 clones, about four fifths seen once; the top ten hold 4.5% to 6%. The specimen sequenced was PBMCs or T cells enriched from blood (not recorded which). These receptors were obtained from a man aged 35 to 55 who had been exposed to COVID-19.

The rearrangement joins TRBV7-2 to TRBJ1-2; 10 bases map to TRBD1. With V trimmed by 5 bases and J by 4 bases, 7 bases remained unmatched. CDR1 SGHTA and CDR2 FQGNSA come from the germline V gene. There are 15 residues in the CDR3. The CDR3: CASSPDRGRTYGYTF. For the CDR3, the DNA is TGTGCCAGCAGCCCAGACAGGGGGCGAACCTATGGCTACACCTTC.

This clone appeared once. DNA of the CDR3: TGTGCCAGTTGGGCCATAACCTCCTACGAGCAGTACTTC. It is translated as CASWAITSYEQYF. This rearrangement joins TRBV6-5 to TRBJ2-7; D remains ambiguous. V lost 9 bases to trimming and J lost 0 bases, with 12 bases between them. The CDR3 spans 13 residues. From germline, CDR1 is MNHEY and CDR2 SVGAGI.

The chain is built from TRBV7-8 and TRBJ2-3, with D tentatively TRBD2 (5 bases). Trimming shortened V by 5 bases and J by 9 bases, and 12 bases separated the two germline ends. This CDR3 has 12 amino acids. CDR1 is SGHVS, CDR2 FQNEAQ, per germline. Here the CDR3 reads CASSQLPGTQYF. In DNA form, the CDR3 reads TGTGCCAGCAGCCAGCTGCCGGGAACGCAGTATTTT.

This sequence joins TRBV5-4 and TRBJ2-1; 11 bases map to TRBD2. Germline lookup yields CDR1 SGHNT and CDR2 YYREEE (reference sequence). V shed 4 bases and J 4 bases; nucleotides not matched to a gene: 7. The CDR3 consists of 16 residues. CDR3 in amino acids: CASSLYGTSGYNEQFF. As DNA, the CDR3 is TGTGCCAGCAGCCTCTACGGGACTAGCGGTTACAATGAGCAGTTCTTC.

The rearrangement joins TRBV30 to TRBJ1-2; the match to TRBD1 covers 12 bases. The germline gives CDR1 GTSNPN, CDR2 SVGIG (reference sequence). J was trimmed by 6 bases and V by 2 bases; bases with no gene match: 7. This CDR3 spans 15 amino acids. Here the CDR3 reads CAWSPPGQGANGYTF. DNA for the CDR3: TGTGCCTGGAGTCCCCCGGGACAGGGGGCAAATGGCTACACCTTC.

J is TRBJ2-1 and V is TRBV14; 10 bases line up with TRBD2. V trimming: 4 bases; J trimming: 2 bases; junction bases outside the gene matches: 23. Per germline, CDR1 SGHDN and CDR2 FVKESK. The CDR3 has 22 residues. The CDR3 reads CASSLTSGQIPTPLKTYNEQFF. CDR3 nucleotides: TGTGCCAGCAGCCTGACTAGCGGGCAAATCCCTACGCCGCTTAAAACCTACAATGAGCAGTTCTTC.

CDR3 residues: CASSSGRKETQYF. Here the CDR3 DNA reads TGTGCCAGCTCTAGCGGGAGGAAGGAGACCCAGTACTTC. The chain has TRBV2 and TRBJ2-5, with TRBD2 identical over 11 bases. V gave up 8 bases and J gave up 5 bases; unmatched junction bases: 4. CDR3 length: 13 amino acids. Germline V gives CDR1 SNHLY, CDR2 FYNNEI.

V gene TRBV7-9 combines with J gene TRBJ1-1; 7 bases map to TRBD1. CDR3 length: 15 residues. The V segment lost 5 bases and the J segment 6 bases; nucleotides outside the gene matches: 12. Germline V lookup: CDR1 SEHNR, CDR2 FQNEAQ (reference sequence). The CDR3 bases are TGTGCCAGCAGCAACAGACAGGGAGGAACATCTGAAGCTTTCTTT. Translated: CASSNRQGGTSEAFF.

The chain is built from TRBV12-5 and TRBJ2-1; 7 bases fit TRBD2. The germline CDR1 and CDR2 sequences are LGHNT and FRNRAP. CDR3 size: 17 residues. Trimming at V came to 1 base and at J to 7 bases, leaving 13 bases not matched to a gene. CDR3 residues: CASGLEVLAGVGNEQFF. The CDR3 DNA sequence: TGTGCTAGTGGTTTGGAGGTCCTGGCGGGAGTGGGTAATGAGCAGTTCTTC.

The genes are TRBV5-5 and TRBJ1-5, with D maybe TRBD1 (5 bases). The CDR3 runs 15 residues. The V end lost 3 bases, the J end lost 5 bases, and 15 bases lay between the germline ends. Germline V CDR1 and CDR2: SGHKS, YYEKEE (reference sequence). The CDR3 sequence: CASSSERDSYQPQHF. The CDR3 DNA reads TGTGCCAGCAGCTCTGAACGCGACAGTTATCAGCCCCAGCATTTT.

The CDR3 protein is CASSGSGGWNTEAFF. The CDR3 DNA follows: TGTGCCAGCAGTGGATCCGGGGGGTGGAACACTGAAGCTTTCTTT. This chain uses TRBV25-1 with TRBJ1-1; D possibly corresponds to TRBD1 (5 bases). The V end was cut by 4 bases, the J end by 1 base, with 13 bases between. CDR1 MGHDK and CDR2 SYGVNS come from the germline V gene. The CDR3 is 15 residues long.

The J gene is TRBJ2-7, the V gene TRBV5-1, with 10 positions matching TRBD1. After removal of 2 bases from V and 2 bases from J, the junction contained 4 bases not matched to a gene. This CDR3 region has 15 residues. CDR1 and CDR2 (germline): SGHRS, YFSETQ. Here the CDR3 DNA reads TGCGCCAGCAGCTTCGGGACAGGGGAAACCTACGAGCAGTACTTC. Translating gives CASSFGTGETYEQYF.

The J gene is TRBJ1-4, the V gene TRBV30, with D possibly being TRBD1 (6 bases). This CDR3 has 15 residues. The germline CDR1 and CDR2 sequences are GTSNPN and SVGIG (reference sequence). V shed 0 bases and J shed 4 bases, with 12 bases lying between them. The CDR3 spells CAWSVRGGINEKLFF. As DNA, the CDR3 is TGTGCCTGGAGTGTAAGAGGGGGAATTAATGAAAAACTGTTTTTT.

The chain couples TRBV27 to TRBJ1-6; D perhaps matches TRBD1 (5 bases). This CDR3 region has 15 residues. The germline CDR1 and CDR2 sequences are MNHEY and SMNVEV (reference sequence). V was cut by 6 bases and J by 4 bases, with 13 bases left in between. The CDR3 DNA is TGTGCCAGCAGAATTTGGACATCTTATAATTCACCCCTCCACTTT. It translates to CASRIWTSYNSPLHF.

The V call is TRBV27, the J call TRBJ2-1; 7 positions match TRBD2. The CDR3 extends over 14 amino acids. Germline V gene sequence: CDR1 MNHEY, CDR2 SMNVEV (reference sequence). V lost 7 bases, J lost 3 bases, and 6 bases stayed unmatched. The CDR3: CASTKIAGYNEQFF. In DNA, the CDR3 is TGTGCCAGCACCAAAATAGCGGGCTACAATGAGCAGTTCTTC.

Only a few counts were recorded for this clone. The chain uses TRBV11-3 and TRBJ2-1; 8 nucleotides align to TRBD1. V was pared by 5 bases and J by 2 bases, with 5 bases of the junction left unmatched. Germline lookup yields CDR1 SGHNT and CDR2 YENEEA. This CDR3 is built from 15 residues. The CDR3 DNA reads TGTGCCAGCAGCCCGGACAGGGCCCCCTACAATGAGCAGTTCTTC. This encodes CASSPDRAPYNEQFF.

The V gene is TRBV7-9, the J gene TRBJ1-3; D not resolved. Germline CDR1 reads SEHNR; CDR2 reads FQNEAQ (reference sequence). Deletions cut 1 base from V and 5 bases from J, with 12 bases between. The CDR3 sequence is 15 residues long. This chain's CDR3 is CASSLERVERNTIYF. CDR3 in DNA: TGTGCCAGCAGCTTAGAAAGAGTCGAGAGAAACACCATATATTTT.

This chain uses TRBV7-9 with TRBJ2-1, with 10 bases identical to TRBD1. The V gene's germline CDR1 is SEHNR and CDR2 FQNEAQ (reference sequence). The CDR3 loop spans 16 amino acids. Losses at the gene ends were 6 bases for V and 8 bases for J; bases not matched to a gene: 13. Written as DNA, the CDR3 is TGTGCCAGCAGGTTACCGGGACAGGGGAATTTCCATGAGCAGTTCTTC. Its protein is CASRLPGQGNFHEQFF.

Written as DNA, the CDR3 is TGTGCCAGCAGCAGGGGGACACAGGAATATGGCTACACCTTC. Residues: CASSRGTQEYGYTF. This chain uses TRBV5-5 with TRBJ1-2, with D possibly being TRBD1 (6 bases). V gave up 4 bases and J gave up 5 bases, with 15 bases separating them. Germline V CDR1 and CDR2: SGHKS, YYEKEE (reference sequence). The CDR3 has 14 amino acids.

This chain links TRBV7-9 with TRBJ2-7; D unclear. Looked up from germline, CDR1 is SEHNR and CDR2 is FQNEAQ (reference sequence). The CDR3 has 14 amino acids. V gave up 4 bases and J gave up 2 bases, with 12 bases separating them. The CDR3 loop is CASSWRAKPYEQYF. CDR3 bases: TGTGCCAGCAGCTGGAGAGCGAAACCCTACGAGCAGTACTTC. The whole variable domain, remainder taken from reference TRBV7-9 and TRBJ2-7, is DTGVSQNPRHKITKRGQNVTFRCDPISEHNRLYWYRQTLGQGPEFLTYFQNEAQLEKSRLLSDRFSAERPKGSFSTLEIQRTEQGDSAMYLCASSWRAKPYEQYFGPGTRLTVT.

The count of this clone is one. V gene TRBV21-1 combines with J gene TRBJ2-7; the table's D call TRBD2 went unverified against the DNA. TRBV21-1 is an annotated pseudogene. CDR3 length equals 15 residues. The chain's CDR3 is CASSLERASSYEQYF. As DNA, the CDR3 is TGTGCCAGCAGCTTAGAGCGGGCCAGCTCCTACGAGCAGTACTTC.

This chain links TRBV14 with TRBJ2-7; D is undetermined. CDR1 and CDR2 from the germline V gene are SGHDN and FVKESK. The V end was cut by 3 bases, the J end by 0 bases, with 15 bases between. CDR3 size: 16 residues. The CDR3 spells CASSQYPGEGSYEQYF. For the CDR3, the DNA is TGTGCCAGCAGCCAGTACCCTGGAGAAGGCTCCTACGAGCAGTACTTC.

V gene TRBV5-1 combines with J gene TRBJ2-5; no firm D call. Germline CDR1 SGHRS, CDR2 YFSETQ. This CDR3 is 15 amino acids long. V was shortened by 0 bases and J by 2 bases, with 11 bases between the two germline ends. The CDR3 bases are TGCGCCAGCAGCTTGGGGTACACGGGTCAAGAGACCCAGTACTTC. It translates to CASSLGYTGQETQYF. Together with reference TRBV5-1 and TRBJ2-5, the CDR3 gives the full variable domain: KAGVTQTPRYLIKTRGQQVTLSCSPISGHRSVSWYQQTPGQGLQFLFEYFSETQRNKGNFPGRFSGRQFSNSRSEMNVSTLELGDSALYLCASSLGYTGQETQYFGPGTRLLVL.

The genes are TRBV4-2 and TRBJ2-3; 10 positions match TRBD1. Germline CDR1 LGHNA, CDR2 YNFKEQ. The J segment lost 1 base and the V segment lost 3 bases, leaving 16 bases of the junction unmatched. The CDR3 loop spans 20 amino acids. The CDR3 nucleotides read TGTGCCAGCAGCCAGAATACCGGGACAGGGGTTTTCTTGGGCACAGATACGCAGTATTTT. It encodes CASSQNTGTGVFLGTDTQYF.

The J gene is TRBJ1-4, the V gene TRBV6-5, with unresolved D. The germline V gene encodes CDR1 MNHEY and CDR2 SVGAGI. The CDR3 consists of 13 residues. Trimming took off 6 bases at V and 8 bases at J, with 13 bases between the two ends. CDR3 amino acids: CASRLLSPEKLFF. The CDR3 nucleotides are TGTGCCAGCAGACTTCTGTCCCCAGAAAAACTGTTTTTT.

The sample holds a few counts of this clone. The gene calls are TRBV15 and TRBJ1-2; no clear D. The germline V gene has CDR1 LNHNV and CDR2 YYDKDF (reference sequence). This CDR3 contains 16 residues. V was pared by 2 bases and J by 0 bases, with 13 bases between. The CDR3 sequence is CATSRTNRESNYGYTF. CDR3 in DNA: TGTGCCACCAGCAGAACTAACCGGGAATCTAACTATGGCTACACCTTC. Full variable domain (remainder filled in from reference TRBV15 and TRBJ1-2): DAMVIQNPRYQVTQFGKPVTLSCSQTLNHNVMYWYQQKSSQAPKLLFHYYDKDFNNEADTPDNFQSRRPNTSFCFLDIRSPGLGDTAMYLCATSRTNRESNYGYTFGSGTRLTVV.

The genes are TRBV25-1 and TRBJ1-1; perhaps TRBD1 as D (5 bases). CDR1 MGHDK and CDR2 SYGVNS come from the germline V gene. The V and J ends lost 5 bases and 6 bases respectively, with 19 bases between them. The CDR3 is made up of 15 amino acids. CDR3 DNA: TGTGCCAGCAGTTCTTTTGGGACCCCGGGGGCTGAAGCTTTCTTT. Translating gives CASSSFGTPGAEAFF.

The chain uses TRBV7-8 and TRBJ1-1; weak D call: TRBD1 (6 bases). CDR3 size: 17 residues. CDR1 is SGHVS and CDR2 is FQNEAQ in the germline V gene. V lost 1 base, J lost 2 bases, and 17 bases lay in between. For the CDR3, the DNA is TGTGCCAGCAGCTTAGGGGCCCCGGGGGGCGGAAACACTGAAGCTTTCTTT. Translated, it gives CASSLGAPGGGNTEAFF.

A few counts support this clone. V and J are TRBV7-9 and TRBJ2-2; D remains ambiguous. CDR1 SEHNR and CDR2 FQNEAQ come from the germline V gene (reference sequence). The CDR3 spans 15 residues. V was pared by 11 bases and J by 0 bases, with 16 bases between. The CDR3 loop reads CAQIGDTPNTGELFF. The CDR3 DNA sequence: TGTGCCCAAATCGGTGATACCCCGAACACCGGGGAGCTGTTTTTT.

The chain joins TRBV25-1 to TRBJ1-2, with a weak D call TRBD1 (6 bases). This CDR3 is 16 amino acids long. Looked up from germline, CDR1 is MGHDK and CDR2 is SYGVNS. Trimming pared 3 bases from V and 0 bases from J, leaving 14 bases between. The CDR3 reads CASSEAGVRTNYGYTF. CDR3 sequence (DNA): TGTGCCAGCAGTGAGGCAGGGGTAAGGACTAACTATGGCTACACCTTC.

The V call is TRBV2, the J call TRBJ2-7; D is perhaps TRBD2 (6 bases). CDR1 SNHLY and CDR2 FYNNEI come from the germline V gene. The CDR3 is 17 residues long. The V end lost 8 bases, the J end lost 2 bases, and 25 bases lay between the germline ends. For the CDR3, the DNA is TGTGCCAGCTCGGTGGATTTGACTAGTCGGGAACCCTACGAGCAGTACTTC. Translation: CASSVDLTSREPYEQYF.